A selection of T cell receptor beta chains follows, all from one sample in a study of blood T cell repertoires in COVID-19. Data came from immunoSEQ multiplex PCR; TCRdb stores just in-frame clones and leaves some out. The profile shows some 60,000 clones, approximately 86% of them singletons. Sequencing used peripheral blood. The receptors originated from a man aged 55 to 70 with acute or convalescent COVID-19. CDR3s include the opening cysteine and the closing phenylalanine or tryptophan. D genes are given only for firm matches. A row's size may be missing; if present it is once, few, many or a size class.

j_call: TRBJ1-1; cdr3_length: 13; d_call: .; v_call: TRBV9; clone_size: .; cdr3_nt: TGTGCCAGCAGCAAAACAGGGAACACTGAAGCTTTCTTT; cdr3_aa: CASSKTGNTEAFF
j_call: TRBJ2-2; cdr3_length: 16; d_call: TRBD1; v_call: TRBV7-3; clone_size: .; cdr3_nt: TGTGCCAGCAGCTTAGGACAGGGAGAGATCAGCGGGGAGCTGTTTTTT; cdr3_aa: CASSLGQGEISGELFF
j_call: TRBJ2-7; cdr3_length: 15; d_call: .; v_call: TRBV28; clone_size: .; cdr3_nt: TGTGCCAGCAGTCTAACCGGGACAAAACGCTACGAGCAGTACTTC; cdr3_aa: CASSLTGTKRYEQYF
j_call: TRBJ2-2; cdr3_length: 15; d_call: .; v_call: TRBV19; clone_size: few; cdr3_nt: TGTGCCAGTAGGTCTCGGCAGGGAACATCCGGGGAGCTGTTTTTT; cdr3_aa: CASRSRQGTSGELFF
j_call: TRBJ1-2; cdr3_length: 14; d_call: TRBD1; v_call: TRBV28; clone_size: .; cdr3_nt: TGTGCCAGCAGACCGGGACAGAAACTCTATGGCTACACCTTC; cdr3_aa: CASRPGQKLYGYTF
j_call: TRBJ2-6; cdr3_length: 17; d_call: TRBD2; v_call: TRBV19; clone_size: .; cdr3_nt: TGTGCCAGTAACATAGCGGGACCAACCCCCGGGGCCAACGTCCTGACTTTC; cdr3_aa: CASNIAGPTPGANVLTF
j_call: TRBJ2-3; cdr3_length: 14; d_call: TRBD2; v_call: TRBV4-2; clone_size: .; cdr3_nt: TGTGCCAGCAGCCCAGCGGGAGGATCAGATACGCAGTATTTT; cdr3_aa: CASSPAGGSDTQYF
j_call: TRBJ1-2; cdr3_length: 18; d_call: TRBD1; v_call: TRBV9; clone_size: .; cdr3_nt: TGTGCCAGCAGCGTAACTTGGAGCGGACAGGGAGGGAACTATGGCTACACCTTC; cdr3_aa: CASSVTWSGQGGNYGYTF
j_call: TRBJ2-3; cdr3_length: 17; d_call: TRBD2; v_call: TRBV3-1/TRBV3-2; clone_size: .; cdr3_nt: TGTGCCAGCAGCCAATGGAGTAACGCCGGGAGGGAGGATACGCAGTATTTT; cdr3_aa: CASSQWSNAGREDTQYF
j_call: TRBJ1-4; cdr3_length: 13; d_call: TRBD1; v_call: TRBV29-1; clone_size: .; cdr3_nt: TGCAGCACTACAGGGGATGATAATGAAAAACTGTTTTTT; cdr3_aa: CSTTGDDNEKLFF
j_call: TRBJ1-2; cdr3_length: 15; d_call: TRBD1; v_call: TRBV7-9; clone_size: once; cdr3_nt: TGTGCCAGCAGCTTCGACAGGGAACCTCTCTATGGCTACACCTTC; cdr3_aa: CASSFDREPLYGYTF
j_call: TRBJ2-3; cdr3_length: 15; d_call: TRBD1; v_call: TRBV19; clone_size: .; cdr3_nt: TGTGCCAGTAGTATGAAGGACAGGGATACAGATACGCAGTATTTT; cdr3_aa: CASSMKDRDTDTQYF
j_call: TRBJ2-5; cdr3_length: 14; d_call: .; v_call: TRBV3-1/TRBV3-2; clone_size: once; cdr3_nt: TGTGCCAGCAGCCAAGTCCGGGAAGGCGAGACCCAGTACTTC; cdr3_aa: CASSQVREGETQYF
j_call: TRBJ1-6; cdr3_length: 14; d_call: .; v_call: TRBV7-3; clone_size: once; cdr3_nt: TGTGCCAGCAGCTGGCGGGGGAGAGGGTCACCCCTCCACTTT; cdr3_aa: CASSWRGRGSPLHF
j_call: TRBJ2-2; cdr3_length: 14; d_call: .; v_call: TRBV5-1; clone_size: .; cdr3_nt: TGCGCCAGCTGCCCGCAGGGGAACACCGGGGAGCTGTTTTTT; cdr3_aa: CASCPQGNTGELFF
j_call: TRBJ2-7; cdr3_length: 15; d_call: TRBD1; v_call: TRBV9; clone_size: .; cdr3_nt: TGTGCCAGCAGCCCCCGAGGACAGGGAGAAACCGAGCAGTACTTC; cdr3_aa: CASSPRGQGETEQYF
j_call: TRBJ2-2; cdr3_length: 15; d_call: .; v_call: TRBV6-5; clone_size: .; cdr3_nt: TGTGCCAGCAAAGGACTTAGCACTAACACCGGGGAGCTGTTTTTT; cdr3_aa: CASKGLSTNTGELFF
j_call: TRBJ1-2; cdr3_length: 14; d_call: .; v_call: TRBV7-2; clone_size: .; cdr3_nt: TGTGCCAGCAGCGAGAGTCCGGGGTACTATGGCTACACCTTC; cdr3_aa: CASSESPGYYGYTF
j_call: TRBJ2-1; cdr3_length: 13; d_call: .; v_call: TRBV27; clone_size: .; cdr3_nt: TGTGCCAGCAGTTTGAACCGCCCCAGGGAGCAGTTCTTC; cdr3_aa: CASSLNRPREQFF
j_call: TRBJ1-1; cdr3_length: 13; d_call: .; v_call: TRBV5-1; clone_size: .; cdr3_nt: TGCGCCAGCAGAGCGGGGCTGGGCACTGAAGCTTTCTTT; cdr3_aa: CASRAGLGTEAFF
j_call: TRBJ2-7; cdr3_length: 13; d_call: .; v_call: TRBV18; clone_size: .; cdr3_nt: TGTGCCAGCTCTTCGAGGGGGAACAACGAGCAGTACTTC; cdr3_aa: CASSSRGNNEQYF
j_call: TRBJ2-1; cdr3_length: 16; d_call: TRBD2; v_call: TRBV3-1/TRBV3-2; clone_size: once; cdr3_nt: TGTGCCAGCAGCCAAGCCCTCCTAGCGGGAGGCAATGAGCAGTTCTTC; cdr3_aa: CASSQALLAGGNEQFF
j_call: TRBJ2-5; cdr3_length: 16; d_call: TRBD2; v_call: TRBV11-2; clone_size: .; cdr3_nt: TGTGCCAGCAGCTTGAGAGGTGCGGGAGGGCCGGGGCGCCAGTACTTC; cdr3_aa: CASSLRGAGGPGRQYF
j_call: TRBJ1-6; cdr3_length: 14; d_call: .; v_call: TRBV27; clone_size: .; cdr3_nt: TGTGCCAGCAGTTTATCACAGACCACTGGACCCCTCCACTTT; cdr3_aa: CASSLSQTTGPLHF
j_call: TRBJ2-5; cdr3_length: 15; d_call: .; v_call: TRBV15; clone_size: .; cdr3_nt: TGTGCCACCAGCAGAGATAACGCGGGGGCAGAGACCCAGTACTTC; cdr3_aa: CATSRDNAGAETQYF
j_call: TRBJ2-7; cdr3_length: 14; d_call: TRBD2; v_call: TRBV19; clone_size: .; cdr3_nt: TGTGCCAGTACCCCGGGACTAGCAGCATCCGAGCAGTACTTC; cdr3_aa: CASTPGLAASEQYF